This record concerns one T cell receptor beta chain sequence. This record belongs to a study of Graves' ophthalmopathy and Graves' hyperthyroidism. As the template, RNA transcripts were used to amplify TCR beta CDR3 regions. RT-PCR was first run with HTBI primers, then multiplex PCR in a second round. TCRdb processed the multiplex PCR reads anew with MiXCR; each CDR3 protein has one entry. In the table there are 600,000 to 700,000 distinct CDR3 sequences, under 50% of which are singletons. This sequence was found in an adult man with Graves' ophthalmopathy. The source material was peripheral blood.

The CDR3 sequence: CAISERSTQGSPLHF. DNA of the CDR3: TGTGCCATCAGTGAAAGGTCCACGCAGGGTTCACCCCTCCACTTT. V and J are TRBV10-3 and TRBJ1-6; a possible D gene is TRBD1 (5 bases). The CDR3 contains 15 residues. Trimming removed 3 bases from V and 9 bases from J, with 15 bases in between. Germline loops: CDR1 ENHRY, CDR2 SYGVKD.